Listed here are 26 T cell receptor beta chains from one sample, sequenced in a study of blood T cell repertoires in COVID-19 (dated by TCRdb to 2018 to 2021). Library construction relied on the immunoSEQ multiplex PCR assay. This immuneACCESS table, as held by TCRdb, lists in-frame sequences with V and J called but not all clones. Of the missing ones, under half trace to an unresolved V gene in checked studies; the others have no known cause. Here the sample has about 220,000 clones; less than 90% occur a single time. The ten largest make up under 2% of the sample. The sample taken for sequencing was peripheral blood. These receptors came from a man aged 35 to 55 with active or convalescent COVID-19.

The CDR3, as DNA: TGTGCCAGTATCTCATACCCCAGACAGATCCGGGGCTACACCTTC. Translated, it gives CASISYPRQIRGYTF. The rearrangement joins TRBV19 to TRBJ1-2; the D gene is possibly TRBD1 (5 bases). The germline CDR1 and CDR2 sequences are LNHDA and SQIVND (reference sequence). The V end lost 7 bases, the J end lost 8 bases, and 23 bases lay between the germline ends. The CDR3 sequence is 15 residues long.

This clone came up a few times. The J gene is TRBJ2-5, the V gene TRBV5-1, with TRBD2 identical over 9 bases. V gave up 2 bases and J gave up 2 bases; unmatched junction bases: 7. CDR3 size: 16 residues. The germline V gene encodes CDR1 SGHRS and CDR2 YFSETQ. This chain's CDR3 is CASSLEKRGVQETQYF. The CDR3 nucleotides read TGCGCCAGCAGCTTAGAAAAGCGGGGGGTACAAGAGACCCAGTACTTC.

The chain carries TRBV19 and TRBJ2-7; TRBD1 is a possible D gene (9 bases). V was pared by 6 bases and J by 5 bases, with 20 bases between. Germline-derived CDR1 and CDR2 are LNHDA and SQIVND (reference sequence). The CDR3 loop spans 15 amino acids. The CDR3 here is CASSPGGTGSNEQYF. The CDR3 bases are TGTGCCAGTAGCCCGGGGGGGACAGGGTCTAACGAGCAGTACTTC.

This clone turned up a few times. The rearrangement uses TRBV27 and TRBJ1-6; D gene ambiguous. V lost 3 bases and J lost 8, with 5 bases in between. The CDR3 contains 12 residues. Germline loops: CDR1 MNHEY, CDR2 SMNVEV (reference sequence). CDR3 in amino acids: CASSLFDSPLHF. The CDR3 DNA follows: TGTGCCAGCAGTTTGTTCGATTCACCCCTCCACTTT.

CDR3 nucleotides: TGTGCCAGCAGCCAAGCCGGGGGGAGCGGGGGCCTAGATACGCAGTATTTT. Protein sequence: CASSQAGGSGGLDTQYF. This chain links TRBV3-1 (or the pseudogene TRBV3-2) with TRBJ2-3; 8 bases are a match to TRBD2. The V and J ends lost 1 base and 5 bases, in that order; junction bases with no gene match: 11. This CDR3 comprises 17 residues. CDR1 is LGHDT, CDR2 YNNKEL, per germline (reference sequence).

This clone has only a few counts. This rearrangement joins TRBV5-6 to TRBJ1-5; 7 nucleotides line up with TRBD1. The CDR3 is 15 amino acids. The V segment lost 0 bases and the J segment 4 bases; nucleotides outside the gene matches: 4. Germline-derived CDR1 and CDR2 are SGHDT and YYEEEE. The CDR3 loop reads CASSLAAGGNQPQHF. Here the CDR3 DNA reads TGTGCCAGCAGCTTGGCCGCAGGGGGAAATCAGCCCCAGCATTTT.

The chain recombines TRBV7-8 with TRBJ1-4, with TRBD1 identical over 8 bases. The CDR3 runs 18 residues. Germline V CDR1 and CDR2: SGHVS, FQNEAQ. The V and J ends lost 5 bases and 1 base, in that order; junction bases with no gene match: 12. CDR3 DNA: TGTGCCAGCAGCCCCCAGACAGGGGTAAGGGGAACTAATGAAAAACTGTTTTTT. Protein product: CASSPQTGVRGTNEKLFF.

The rearrangement joins TRBV28 to TRBJ1-5; TRBD1 is a possible D gene (5 bases). The germline V gene encodes CDR1 MDHEN and CDR2 SYDVKM. The length of the CDR3 is 14 residues. V lost 2 bases and J lost 5, with 10 bases in between. The CDR3: CASSLPQGHQPQHF. Here the CDR3 DNA reads TGTGCCAGCAGTTTACCCCAGGGCCATCAGCCCCAGCATTTT.

In this sample, this clone turned up many times. This chain joins TRBV6-1 and TRBJ2-3; 12 positions match TRBD2. Germline V gene data show CDR1 as MNHNS and CDR2 as SASEGT. The trim removed 2 bases at V and 4 bases at J, leaving 1 base unmatched. The CDR3 has 15 amino acids. The CDR3 nucleotides read TGTGCCAGCAGTGAACTAGCGGGGGGGCCAGATACGCAGTATTTT. Protein: CASSELAGGPDTQYF.

The rearrangement joins TRBV4-1 to TRBJ2-7; D ambiguous. Germline V gene lookup returns CDR1 MGHRA and CDR2 YSYEKL. Trimming stripped 0 bases from V and 6 bases from J, with 9 bases between. This CDR3 region has 13 residues. In nucleotides, the CDR3 is TGCGCCAGCAGCCAAGACAGGTCTTCCGAGCAGTACTTC. Translated: CASSQDRSSEQYF.

The V and J genes are TRBV6-5 and TRBJ2-3, with a tentative D call TRBD2 (6 bases). This CDR3 contains 14 residues. The V and J ends lost 0 bases and 11 bases respectively, with 15 bases between them. CDR1 and CDR2 from the germline V gene are MNHEY and SVGAGI. As DNA, the CDR3 is TGTGCCAGCAGTTACTCGAGCGGTAACGGGAGGCAGTATTTT. Residues: CASSYSSGNGRQYF.

This clone was recorded only once. This sequence joins TRBV6-5 and TRBJ1-3, with D uncertain. Germline assignment: CDR1 MNHEY and CDR2 SVGAGI. Between the trimmed V and J ends, which lost 0 bases and 0 bases, there was a span of 6 bases. The CDR3 has 15 amino acids. Here the CDR3 reads CASSYSPFSGNTIYF. CDR3 coding DNA: TGTGCCAGCAGTTACTCCCCTTTCTCTGGAAACACCATATATTTT.

The sample holds a few counts of this clone. This chain joins TRBV7-2 and TRBJ1-2, with D unclear. V was cut by 1 base and J by 1 base, with 7 bases left in between. The CDR3 consists of 14 residues. CDR1 is SGHTA and CDR2 is FQGNSA in the germline V gene. CDR3 nucleotide sequence: TGTGCCAGCAGCTTAGACAGCCTTAACTATGGCTACACCTTC. Amino acids: CASSLDSLNYGYTF.

The V call is TRBV27, the J call TRBJ2-4; TRBD1 agrees at 9 bases. The CDR3 has 17 amino acids. Trimming took 5 bases from V and 0 from J; bases not matched to a gene: 8. Per the germline V gene, CDR1 is MNHEY and CDR2 is SMNVEV (reference sequence). The CDR3 reads CASSPRTGGAAKNIQYF. CDR3 nucleotides: TGTGCCAGCAGTCCCCGCACAGGGGGCGCAGCCAAAAACATTCAGTACTTC.

The chain combines TRBV28 with TRBJ1-1; weak D call: TRBD1 (6 bases). This CDR3 region has 15 residues. Germline-derived CDR1 and CDR2 are MDHEN and SYDVKM. V lost 3 bases and J 3 bases, leaving 14 bases between the germline ends. This CDR3 is CASSLVGGADTEAFF. The CDR3 nucleotides read TGTGCCAGCAGTTTGGTGGGGGGGGCTGACACTGAAGCTTTCTTT.

This chain connects TRBV28 to TRBJ2-7; the D is unclear. Germline loops: CDR1 MDHEN, CDR2 SYDVKM. The CDR3 has 15 residues. Trimming left V 5 bases short and J 0 bases short, with 14 bases between. The DNA for the CDR3 is TGTGCCAGCAGTATACGGTCCACTACCTCCTACGAGCAGTACTTC. The encoded protein is CASSIRSTTSYEQYF.

V and J are TRBV3-1 (or the pseudogene TRBV3-2) and TRBJ1-2, with 7 bases lining up with TRBD1. V trimming: 2 bases; J trimming: 2 bases; junction bases outside the gene matches: 8. From germline, CDR1 is LGHDT and CDR2 YNNKEL (reference sequence). The CDR3 extends over 16 amino acids. This chain's CDR3 is CASSQISLGQNYGYTF. The CDR3 DNA is TGTGCCAGCAGCCAAATATCTCTGGGACAGAACTATGGCTACACCTTC.

About this clone itself: Other DNA sequences in this specimen translate into the identical CDR3. The rearrangement uses TRBV30 and TRBJ2-2; D is unresolved. Per germline, CDR1 GTSNPN and CDR2 SVGIG (reference sequence). CDR3 length equals 12 residues. V dropped 2 bases and J dropped 4 bases, with 5 bases sitting between them. This CDR3 is CAWSPRTGELFF. CDR3 nucleotide sequence: TGTGCCTGGAGTCCCCGCACCGGGGAGCTGTTTTTT. Full variable domain (rest looked up from reference TRBV30 and TRBJ2-2): SQTIHQWPATLVQPVGSPLSLECTVEGTSNPNLYWYRQAAGRGLQLLFYSVGIGQISSEVPQNLSASRPQDRQFILSSKKLLLSDSGFYLCAWSPRTGELFFGEGSRLTVL.

The chain couples TRBV5-6 to TRBJ1-2; no clear D gene. V gave up 1 base and J gave up 3 bases, with 4 bases separating them. The CDR3 totals 12 residues. Germline loops: CDR1 SGHDT, CDR2 YYEEEE. The CDR3 region is CASSLRDYGYTF. The CDR3 coding sequence is TGTGCCAGCAGCTTGAGAGACTATGGCTACACCTTC.

The genes are TRBV6-5 and TRBJ2-3; possible D gene TRBD1, 6 bases. The germline gives CDR1 MNHEY, CDR2 SVGAGI. The V end was cut by 10 bases, the J end by 2 bases, with 16 bases between. The CDR3 consists of 14 residues. The CDR3 loop reads CATRWDKTTDTQYF. CDR3 DNA: TGTGCCACAAGGTGGGACAAGACCACAGATACGCAGTATTTT.

The chain employs TRBV15 and TRBJ1-4; D call uncertain. The CDR3 sequence is 16 residues long. V lost 0 bases to trimming and J lost 0 bases, with 8 bases between them. The V gene's germline CDR1 is LNHNV and CDR2 YYDKDF (reference sequence). The CDR3 loop reads CATSRDIDSTNEKLFF. CDR3 nucleotide sequence: TGTGCCACCAGCAGAGATATTGACTCAACTAATGAAAAACTGTTTTTT. The complete variable domain, with remaining parts taken from reference TRBV15 and TRBJ1-4, reads DAMVIQNPRYQVTQFGKPVTLSCSQTLNHNVMYWYQQKSSQAPKLLFHYYDKDFNNEADTPDNFQSRRPNTSFCFLDIRSPGLGDTAMYLCATSRDIDSTNEKLFFGSGTQLSVL.

Here the CDR3 DNA reads TGTGCCAGCAGGAACTCGGGACAGGGTCGGAATGGCTACACCTTC. Translating it yields CASRNSGQGRNGYTF. The gene calls are TRBV28 and TRBJ1-2, with TRBD1 matching over 9 bases. The CDR3 spans 15 residues. V trimming: 6 bases; J trimming: 6 bases; junction bases outside the gene matches: 11. Germline CDR1 MDHEN, CDR2 SYDVKM.

The genes are TRBV6-6 and TRBJ2-7; no reliable D call. This CDR3 contains 14 residues. CDR1 is MNHNY and CDR2 is SVGAGI in the germline V gene (reference sequence). Trimming cost V 1 base and J 3 bases, with 10 bases left between them. CDR3 loop: CASSYLLSYYEQYF. DNA for the CDR3: TGTGCCAGCAGTTACTTGCTATCTTACTACGAGCAGTACTTC.

This chain links TRBV2 with TRBJ1-1, with D possibly being TRBD1 (5 bases). V dropped 7 bases and J dropped 0 bases, with 12 bases sitting between them. The germline CDR1 and CDR2 sequences are SNHLY and FYNNEI. The CDR3 loop spans 14 amino acids. The CDR3, as DNA: TGTGCCAGCACAGACAGTCGTATGAACACTGAAGCTTTCTTT. It translates to CASTDSRMNTEAFF.

A few counts support this clone. The chain uses TRBV7-8 and TRBJ2-1, with TRBD2 matching 11 bases. The V gene's germline CDR1 is SGHVS and CDR2 FQNEAQ. This CDR3 has 21 residues. The V segment lost 6 bases and the J segment 0 bases; nucleotides outside the gene matches: 19. The CDR3 loop reads CASRATSGTSGLVSSYNEQFF. In DNA, the CDR3 is TGTGCCAGCAGAGCCACATCCGGGACTAGCGGACTCGTCAGCTCCTACAATGAGCAGTTCTTC.

The V gene is TRBV5-1, the J gene TRBJ2-7; the D gene is possibly TRBD2 (5 bases). Germline CDR1 reads SGHRS; CDR2 reads YFSETQ. The CDR3 consists of 16 residues. Trimming cost V 0 bases and J 2 bases, with 15 bases left between them. As DNA, the CDR3 is TGCGCCAGCAGCTTGGCGGCGGGCGGACCAACCTACGAGCAGTACTTC. Translating gives CASSLAAGGPTYEQYF.